These T cell receptor beta chains were read from a single sample in a study of T cells in Graves' hyperthyroidism and ophthalmopathy. Each CDR3 protein gets one entry after TCRdb re-called the multiplex PCR reads with MiXCR. The data hold 350,000 or so distinct CDR3 sequences, with over 15% observed a single time. The sample was blood. These receptor sequences come from a woman aged 45-65 years with Graves' hyperthyroidism. Both conserved end residues are part of each CDR3. The order of the fields is V gene, clone size, D gene, J gene, CDR3 protein, CDR3 DNA. D genes are given only for firm matches. Size is omitted from some rows. Given values are once, few, many or a class for expanded clones.

TRBV6-1	NA	NA	TRBJ1-2	CASSDHTSGYTF	TGTGCCAGCAGTGACCATACTAGTGGCTACACCTTC
TRBV29-1	once	NA	TRBJ1-2	CSVEDLRWDGADYGYTF	TGCAGCGTTGAAGATCTTAGGTGGGACGGAGCCGACTATGGCTACACCTTC
TRBV30	many	NA	TRBJ2-5	CAWSGSQETQYF	TGTGCCTGGAGCGGCTCTCAAGAGACCCAGTACTTC
TRBV19	few	NA	TRBJ1-5	CASSIDHGENQPQHF	TGTGCCAGTAGTATAGATCACGGGGAAAATCAGCCCCAGCATTTT
TRBV28	few	TRBD2	TRBJ2-7	CASSGRLANTYEQYF	TGTGCCAGCAGCGGTCGACTAGCGAATACCTACGAGCAGTACTTC
TRBV7-8	many	NA	TRBJ2-7	CASSLARVVISYEQYF	TGTGCCAGCAGCTTAGCCAGAGTCGTGATCTCCTACGAGCAGTACTTC
TRBV6-1	many	NA	TRBJ2-2	CASSLGTGDTGELFF	TGTGCCAGCAGTCTTGGGACGGGAGACACCGGGGAGCTGTTTTTT
TRBV5-6	NA	TRBD1	TRBJ2-7	CASSRPGQLNYEQYF	TGTGCCAGCAGCCGCCCGGGACAGCTCAATTACGAGCAGTACTTC
TRBV29-1	NA	TRBD2	TRBJ2-3	CSVDGLAGGSRLSTDTQYF	TGCAGCGTTGACGGACTAGCGGGGGGATCCCGCCTTAGCACAGATACGCAGTATTTT
TRBV28	many	NA	TRBJ2-7	CASSLGTTPAYEQYF	TGTGCCAGCAGTTTAGGGACGACACCTGCCTACGAGCAGTACTTC
TRBV27	few	TRBD2	TRBJ2-1	CASSHSGGTWNEQFF	TGTGCCAGCAGTCATAGCGGGGGGACGTGGAATGAGCAGTTCTTC
TRBV7-2	many	NA	TRBJ2-1	CASSPGGYDGYNEQFF	TGTGCCAGCAGCCCCGGGGGCTACGACGGCTACAATGAGCAGTTCTTC